The present TCR beta chain was sequenced within a study of blood T cell repertoires in COVID-19. Using immunoSEQ multiplex PCR, the repertoire was profiled, and TCRdb retains in-frame clones only, with some absent. The table has 150,000 to 200,000 clones, around 80% seen once. In germline, CDR1 is MDHEN, CDR2 SYDVKM. V gave up 2 bases and J gave up 2 bases; unmatched junction bases: 2. This CDR3 is built from 15 residues. This clone has just a few counts. Sequencing input: PBMCs or T cells enriched from blood (not recorded which). This TCR was recovered from a woman aged 50 to 60 who had recovered from COVID-19. This sequence joins TRBV28 and TRBJ2-7; 11 bases align to TRBD1. The CDR3 here is CASSLPGQGAYEQYF. Here the CDR3 DNA reads TGTGCCAGCAGTTTACCGGGACAGGGGGCCTACGAGCAGTACTTC.